This T cell receptor (beta chain) originates from a study of blood T cell repertoires in COVID-19. Across the study: COVID-19 samples collected from the United States, Italy and Spain covered acute and convalescent phases. Sources were T cells, B-cell-depleted T cells, or PBMCs; the material itself was cDNA or gDNA.

Original processing methods: Amplification with reference gene primers provided the estimates of nucleated cell counts. Only in-frame clones appear in the TCRdb table, and some are missing; sequencing was by immunoSEQ multiplex PCR. V and J calls plus clone size are reproduced from that table; the DNA served to infer D and trimming. This sample has hundreds of thousands of clones; around 90% occur once, and the top ten carry 5.5% to 8%. Germline V lookup: CDR1 LNHDA, CDR2 SQIVND (reference sequence). The CDR3 spans 17 residues. Trimming took 6 bases from V and 0 from J; bases not matched to a gene: 7.

The TCR sequence derives from a man between 60 and 75 years old who had recovered from COVID-19. Sequencing used peripheral blood. The chain links TRBV19 to TRBJ1-6, with TRBD1 identical over 8 bases. In DNA form, the CDR3 reads TGTGCCAGTAGGGACAGGGCCTATAGCTCCTATAATTCACCCCTCCACTTT. Its protein is CASRDRAYSSYNSPLHF.